This T cell receptor (beta chain) was documented in a study of T cell responses to AZD1222 COVID-19 vaccine. Assay used: immunoSEQ multiplex PCR; TCRdb lists only in-frame clones, some missing. With 150,000 or so clones in the sample, the ten largest clones hold about 2%. Study-level findings and limits: Rises in breadth and depth of Spike-specific TCRs came after two AZD1222 doses.

V lost 1 base to trimming and J lost 2 bases, with 8 bases between them. Per germline, CDR1 GTSNPN and CDR2 SVGIG (reference sequence). The CDR3 loop spans 13 amino acids. To note about this clone: Its matching antigen is unknown.

The TCR comes from an adult in good health. The specimen sequenced was peripheral blood. This sequence joins TRBV30 and TRBJ1-1; D unresolved. As DNA, the CDR3 is TGTGCCTGGAGTGGGCAGCTCAACACTGAAGCTTTCTTT. It codes for CAWSGQLNTEAFF.